Below are 13 T cell receptor beta chains sequenced from a single sample in a study of blood T cells in healthy people across ages. It was with a sample-barcoded 5' primer and a J-beta primer mix that a second PCR of roughly 7 to 12 cycles was run. TCRdb re-called the 5' RACE reads with MiXCR, one entry per CDR3 protein. In the table there are hundreds of thousands of distinct CDR3 sequences, 45% to 50% of which are singletons. The sample consisted of blood. All receptors derive from a woman aged 60-75 years in good health.

V is TRBV9 and J is TRBJ2-5, with 9 bases matching TRBD2. Germline assignment: CDR1 SGDLS and CDR2 YYNGEE. This CDR3 region has 16 residues. J was trimmed by 5 bases and V by 1 base; bases with no gene match: 9. The CDR3 sequence is CASSVSPGLASETQYF. The CDR3 DNA follows: TGTGCCAGCAGCGTAAGTCCGGGACTAGCTTCGGAGACCCAGTACTTC.

The V gene is TRBV2, the J gene TRBJ1-2, with TRBD1 matching over 12 bases. The trim removed 4 bases at V and 8 bases at J, leaving 8 bases unmatched. The V gene's germline CDR1 is SNHLY and CDR2 FYNNEI. The CDR3 consists of 15 residues. The CDR3 reads CASSAVGQGAGGYTF. CDR3 DNA sequence: TGTGCCAGCAGTGCGGTGGGACAGGGGGCAGGCGGCTACACCTTC.

The chain carries TRBV25-1 and TRBJ2-7; D ambiguous. CDR3 length equals 14 residues. With 3 bases removed from V and 2 bases from J, the gap between germline ends came to 11 bases. Germline CDR1 is MGHDK and CDR2 is SYGVNS. The CDR3 protein is CASSDPGRPYEQYF. The CDR3 DNA follows: TGTGCCAGCAGTGACCCCGGACGGCCCTACGAGCAGTACTTC.

This clonotype came up a few times. The gene calls are TRBV5-1 and TRBJ2-5, with 7 bases aligning to TRBD2. CDR1 and CDR2 from the germline V gene are SGHRS and YFSETQ. The CDR3 has 14 residues. The ends lost 3 bases at V and 4 bases at J; junction bases unmatched: 6. As DNA, the CDR3 is TGCGCCAGCAGCTCTCGGGACTACCGAGAGACCCAGTACTTC. It encodes CASSSRDYRETQYF. Filled out from reference TRBV5-1 and TRBJ2-5, the complete variable domain reads KAGVTQTPRYLIKTRGQQVTLSCSPISGHRSVSWYQQTPGQGLQFLFEYFSETQRNKGNFPGRFSGRQFSNSRSEMNVSTLELGDSALYLCASSSRDYRETQYFGPGTRLLVL.

This chain links TRBV5-1 with TRBJ1-2; possibly TRBD1 for D (6 bases). CDR1 and CDR2 (germline): SGHRS, YFSETQ. This CDR3 region has 14 residues. Trimming stripped 6 bases from V and 4 bases from J, with 16 bases between. CDR3: CASKISGGAYGYTF. In DNA, the CDR3 is TGCGCCAGCAAAATCTCGGGGGGGGCCTATGGCTACACCTTC.

By frequency in the sample, this clonotype is medium-sized. V gene TRBV27 combines with J gene TRBJ2-7; 10 bases fit TRBD2. CDR1 is MNHEY, CDR2 SMNVEV, per germline (reference sequence). The CDR3 consists of 14 residues. Trimming removed 4 bases from V and 3 bases from J; junction bases left unmatched: 3. The CDR3 here is CASSSGLAVYEQYF. The CDR3 nucleotides read TGTGCCAGCAGTTCCGGACTAGCGGTCTACGAGCAGTACTTC.

This clonotype was seen a handful of times. The chain employs TRBV5-1 and TRBJ2-1, with 7 bases lining up with TRBD1. The CDR3 spans 16 residues. The germline CDR1 and CDR2 sequences are SGHRS and YFSETQ. Trimming cost V 1 base and J 2 bases; bases outside gene matches: 6. CDR3 protein: CASSLQPGTAYNEQFF. The CDR3, as DNA: TGCGCCAGCAGCTTGCAGCCCGGGACAGCCTACAATGAGCAGTTCTTC.

V and J are TRBV15 and TRBJ2-3; the D gene is possibly TRBD2 (6 bases). Germline V gives CDR1 LNHNV, CDR2 YYDKDF (reference sequence). V shed 0 bases and J shed 6 bases, with 10 bases lying between them. The CDR3 has 14 amino acids. The CDR3 is CATSRDLASDTQYF. CDR3 bases: TGTGCCACCAGCAGAGATCTAGCGAGCGATACGCAGTATTTT. The full variable domain, with the rest looked up from reference TRBV15 and TRBJ2-3, is DAMVIQNPRYQVTQFGKPVTLSCSQTLNHNVMYWYQQKSSQAPKLLFHYYDKDFNNEADTPDNFQSRRPNTSFCFLDIRSPGLGDTAMYLCATSRDLASDTQYFGPGTRLTVL.

In this sample, this clonotype turned up a few times. The rearrangement joins TRBV6-5 to TRBJ2-7, with a tentative D call TRBD2 (5 bases). V dropped 5 bases and J dropped 7 bases, with 12 bases sitting between them. Germline assignment: CDR1 MNHEY and CDR2 SVGAGI. The CDR3 runs to 12 residues. CDR3: CASSPSSGEQYF. The CDR3 nucleotides are TGTGCCAGCAGTCCGTCGTCGGGGGAGCAGTACTTC.

V is TRBV7-3 and J is TRBJ2-7, with 9 bases identical to TRBD2. Germline CDR1 reads SGHTA; CDR2 reads FQGTGA. After removal of 4 bases from V and 5 bases from J, the junction contained 6 bases not matched to a gene. This CDR3 is built from 14 residues. CDR3 coding DNA: TGTGCCAGCAGCTCTGGCGGGAGGGCCCACGAGCAGTACTTC. This encodes CASSSGGRAHEQYF.

This clonotype has only one observation. The genes are TRBV4-3 and TRBJ2-3; D is uncertain. The CDR3 spans 14 residues. Germline values: CDR1 LGHNA, CDR2 YSLEER. V was trimmed by 5 bases and J by 0 bases, leaving 9 bases between them. The CDR3 loop is CASSGHGSTDTQYF. DNA of the CDR3: TGCGCCAGCAGCGGGCATGGAAGCACAGATACGCAGTATTTT.

This clonotype has more than one count but fewer than ten. This chain uses TRBV18 with TRBJ2-5; 10 bases map to TRBD2. Germline V gene sequence: CDR1 KGHSH, CDR2 LQKENI. V dropped 0 bases and J dropped 5; count of bases not matched to a gene: 9. CDR3 length: 17 residues. The CDR3 region has the DNA TGTGCCAGCTCACCACCCCTCGGAGCGGGAGGGGAGGAGACCCAGTACTTC. This sequence encodes CASSPPLGAGGEETQYF.

The chain employs TRBV4-2 and TRBJ2-5; TRBD1 agrees at 9 bases. Trimming cost V 4 bases and J 11 bases; bases outside gene matches: 17. Germline loops: CDR1 LGHNA, CDR2 YNFKEQ. The CDR3 has 16 residues. The CDR3 loop is CASSPRQGVGNKEQYF. In DNA, the CDR3 is TGTGCCAGCAGCCCCCGACAGGGGGTGGGAAATAAAGAGCAGTACTTC.